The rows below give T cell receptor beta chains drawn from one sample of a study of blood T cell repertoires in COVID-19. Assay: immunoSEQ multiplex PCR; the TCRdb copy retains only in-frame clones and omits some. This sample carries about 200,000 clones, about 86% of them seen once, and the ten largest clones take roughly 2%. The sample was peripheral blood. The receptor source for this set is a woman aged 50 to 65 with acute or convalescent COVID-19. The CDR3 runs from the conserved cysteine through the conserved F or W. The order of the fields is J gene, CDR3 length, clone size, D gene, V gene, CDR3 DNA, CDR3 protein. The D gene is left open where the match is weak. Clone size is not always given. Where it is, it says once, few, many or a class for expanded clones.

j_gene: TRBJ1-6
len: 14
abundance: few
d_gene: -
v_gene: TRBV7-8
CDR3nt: TGTGCCAGCAGCGCGGACAGTCGAAATTCACCCCTCCACTTT
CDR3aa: CASSADSRNSPLHF

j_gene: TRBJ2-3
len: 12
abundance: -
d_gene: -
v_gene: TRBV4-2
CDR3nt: TGTGCCAGCAGCCAAGAGTCGGATACGCAGTATTTT
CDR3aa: CASSQESDTQYF

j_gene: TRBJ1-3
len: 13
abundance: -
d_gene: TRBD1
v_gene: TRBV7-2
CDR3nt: TGTGCCAGCAGCTATAGACAGGGGAACACCATATATTTT
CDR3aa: CASSYRQGNTIYF

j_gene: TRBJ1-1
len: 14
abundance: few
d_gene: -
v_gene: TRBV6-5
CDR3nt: TGTGCCACCGGTGGGGCAGGGGCACACGCTGAAGCTTTCTTT
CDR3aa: CATGGAGAHAEAFF

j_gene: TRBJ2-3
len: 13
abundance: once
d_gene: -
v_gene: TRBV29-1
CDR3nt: TGCAGCGTTGAAGCGACAGGAACAGATACGCAGTATTTT
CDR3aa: CSVEATGTDTQYF

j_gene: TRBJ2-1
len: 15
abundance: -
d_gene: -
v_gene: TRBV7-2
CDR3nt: TGTGCCAGCAGCTTCGACAGAATCTCCTACAATGAGCAGTTCTTC
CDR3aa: CASSFDRISYNEQFF

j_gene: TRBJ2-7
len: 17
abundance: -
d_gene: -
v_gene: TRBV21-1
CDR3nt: TGTGCCAGCAGCAAAGAGCCGGGACAGGGGGCCTCCTACGAGCAGTACTTC
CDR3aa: CASSKEPGQGASYEQYF

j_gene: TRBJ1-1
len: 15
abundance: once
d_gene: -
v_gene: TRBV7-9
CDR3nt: TGTGCCAGCAGCCCAGATTACAGGATGAACACTGAAGCTTTCTTT
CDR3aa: CASSPDYRMNTEAFF

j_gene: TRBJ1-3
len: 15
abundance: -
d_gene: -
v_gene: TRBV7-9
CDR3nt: TGTGCCAGCGGCCCTCTGGGGGGGTCTGGAAACACCATATATTTT
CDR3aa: CASGPLGGSGNTIYF

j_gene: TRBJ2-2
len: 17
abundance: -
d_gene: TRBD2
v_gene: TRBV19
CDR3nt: TGTGCCAGTAGCAAACTAGCGGGGGCCATGAACACCGGGGAGCTGTTTTTT
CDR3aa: CASSKLAGAMNTGELFF

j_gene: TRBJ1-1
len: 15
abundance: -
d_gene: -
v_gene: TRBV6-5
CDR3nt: TGTGCCAGCAGTTACTCCAGGGGAAGGAACACTGAAGCTTTCTTT
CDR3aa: CASSYSRGRNTEAFF

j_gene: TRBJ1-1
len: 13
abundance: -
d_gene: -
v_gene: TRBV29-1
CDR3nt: TGCAGCGTTGAAAACGGGATGAACACTGAAGCTTTCTTT
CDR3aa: CSVENGMNTEAFF

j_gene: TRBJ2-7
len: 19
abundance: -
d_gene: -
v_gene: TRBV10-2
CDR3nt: TGCGCCAGCAGTGAGCACCTACTGAGCGATACCACTAGCTCCTACGAGCAGTACTTC
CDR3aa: CASSEHLLSDTTSSYEQYF

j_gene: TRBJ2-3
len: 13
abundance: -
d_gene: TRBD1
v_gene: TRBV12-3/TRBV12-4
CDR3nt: TGTGCCAGCAGCCTGGGACAGGTGGATACGCAGTATTTT
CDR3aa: CASSLGQVDTQYF

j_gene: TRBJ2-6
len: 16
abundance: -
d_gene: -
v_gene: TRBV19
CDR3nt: TGTGCCAGTAGCCTCGCGGGGACGTCTGGGGCCAACGTCCTGACTTTC
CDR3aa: CASSLAGTSGANVLTF

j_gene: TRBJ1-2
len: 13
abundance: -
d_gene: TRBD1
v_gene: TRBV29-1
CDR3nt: TGCAGCGTTCTGACAGGGACTGACTATGGCTACACCTTC
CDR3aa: CSVLTGTDYGYTF

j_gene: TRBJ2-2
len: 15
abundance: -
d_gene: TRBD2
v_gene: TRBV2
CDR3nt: TGTGCCAGCACCCTGTCGGGGGGACGGGGCGGGGAGCTGTTTTTT
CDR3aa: CASTLSGGRGGELFF

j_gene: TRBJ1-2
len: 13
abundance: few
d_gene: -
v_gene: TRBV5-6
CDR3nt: TGTGCCACCCGACCTGGGGGGGCGTATGGCTACACCTTC
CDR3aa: CATRPGGAYGYTF

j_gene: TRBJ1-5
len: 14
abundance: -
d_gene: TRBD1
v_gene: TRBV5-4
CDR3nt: TGTGCCAGCAGCCGGGACAGGGGAAATCAGCCCCAGCATTTT
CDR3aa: CASSRDRGNQPQHF

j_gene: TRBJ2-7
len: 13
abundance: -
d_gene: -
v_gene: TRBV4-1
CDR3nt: TGCGCCAGCAGCCAAGATGTAGGGGACGAGCAGTACTTC
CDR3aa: CASSQDVGDEQYF

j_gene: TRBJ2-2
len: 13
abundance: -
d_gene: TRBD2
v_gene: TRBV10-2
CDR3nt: TGCGCCAGCAGGGATAGCGGGACCGGGGAGCTGTTTTTT
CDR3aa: CASRDSGTGELFF

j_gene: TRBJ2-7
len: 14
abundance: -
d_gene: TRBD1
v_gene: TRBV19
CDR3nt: TGTGCCAGTAGTACTCCGGGACAGTCCTACGAGCAGTACTTC
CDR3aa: CASSTPGQSYEQYF

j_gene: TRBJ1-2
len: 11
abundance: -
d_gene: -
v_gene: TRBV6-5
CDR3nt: TGTGCCAGCAGCCCAGGGCGTGGCTACACCTTC
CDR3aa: CASSPGRGYTF

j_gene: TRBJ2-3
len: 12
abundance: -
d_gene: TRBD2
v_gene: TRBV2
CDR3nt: TGTGCCACGGGGACTAGCGCAGATACGCAGTATTTT
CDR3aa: CATGTSADTQYF

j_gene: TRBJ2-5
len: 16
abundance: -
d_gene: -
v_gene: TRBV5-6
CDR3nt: TGTGCCAGCAGCCCCGATTTAGCAAACCCAAGAGAGACCCAGTACTTC
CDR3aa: CASSPDLANPRETQYF

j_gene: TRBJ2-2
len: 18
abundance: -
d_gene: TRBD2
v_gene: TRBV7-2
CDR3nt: TGTGCCAGCAGCTTGGGACTAGCGGGGCCCCGGGGGACCGGGGAGCTGTTTTTT
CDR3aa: CASSLGLAGPRGTGELFF

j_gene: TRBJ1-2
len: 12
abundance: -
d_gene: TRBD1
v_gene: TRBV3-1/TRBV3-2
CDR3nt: TGTGCCAGCAGCCCAGGGGGCATTGGCTACACCTTC
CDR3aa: CASSPGGIGYTF

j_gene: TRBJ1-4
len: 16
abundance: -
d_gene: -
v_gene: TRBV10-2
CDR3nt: TGCGCCAGCAGCCCCGATATACTTGCAACTAATGAAAAACTGTTTTTT
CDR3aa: CASSPDILATNEKLFF

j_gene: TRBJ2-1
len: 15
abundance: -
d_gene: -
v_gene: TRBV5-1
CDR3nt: TGCGCCAGCAGCTTAACCCAGGGTACCTACAATGAGCAGTTCTTC
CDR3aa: CASSLTQGTYNEQFF

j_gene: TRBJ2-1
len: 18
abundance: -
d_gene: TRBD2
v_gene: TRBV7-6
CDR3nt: TGTGCCAGCAGCTCGGCCAACCCACTAGCGAGCTCCTACAATGAGCAGTTCTTC
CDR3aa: CASSSANPLASSYNEQFF

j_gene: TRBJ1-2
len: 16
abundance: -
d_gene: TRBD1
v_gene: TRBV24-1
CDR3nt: TGTGCCACCAGTGATCAGCGGACAGGGGGTAGGAGTGGCTACACCTTC
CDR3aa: CATSDQRTGGRSGYTF

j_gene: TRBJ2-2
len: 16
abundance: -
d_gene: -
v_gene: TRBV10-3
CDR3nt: TGTGCCATCAGTGAGTCCAGAGGGACAATAACCGGGGAGCTGTTTTTT
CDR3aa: CAISESRGTITGELFF

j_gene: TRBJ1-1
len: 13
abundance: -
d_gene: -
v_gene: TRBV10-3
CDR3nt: TGTGCCATTCGAGGGCAGCTCAACACTGAAGCTTTCTTT
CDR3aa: CAIRGQLNTEAFF

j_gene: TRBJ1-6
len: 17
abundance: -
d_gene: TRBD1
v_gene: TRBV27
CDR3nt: TGTGCCAGCAGTTTTATTTTGGGACAGGATTATAATTCACCCCTCCACTTT
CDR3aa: CASSFILGQDYNSPLHF

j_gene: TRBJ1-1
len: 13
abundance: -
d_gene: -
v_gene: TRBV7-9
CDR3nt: TGTGCCAGCAGTCTAGGGGCACAATTTGAAGCTTTCTTT
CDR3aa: CASSLGAQFEAFF

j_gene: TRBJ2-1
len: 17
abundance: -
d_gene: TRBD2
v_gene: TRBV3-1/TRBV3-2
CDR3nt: TGTGCCAGCAGCCAGGGACTAGCGGGAGACGTAGGGGATGAGCAGTTCTTC
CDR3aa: CASSQGLAGDVGDEQFF

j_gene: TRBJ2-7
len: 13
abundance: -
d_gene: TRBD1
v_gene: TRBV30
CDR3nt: TGTGCCTGGAGTAGGAACAGGGGCTACGAGCAGTACTTC
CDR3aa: CAWSRNRGYEQYF

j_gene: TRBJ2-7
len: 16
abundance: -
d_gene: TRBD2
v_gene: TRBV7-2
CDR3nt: TGTGCCAGCAGCTTACTCGGACTAGCGGGAGCCTACGAGCAGTACTTC
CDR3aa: CASSLLGLAGAYEQYF

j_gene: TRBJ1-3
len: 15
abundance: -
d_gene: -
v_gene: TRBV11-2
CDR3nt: TGTGCCAGCAGCTCAGGACAGTTCTCTGGAAACACCATATATTTT
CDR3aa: CASSSGQFSGNTIYF

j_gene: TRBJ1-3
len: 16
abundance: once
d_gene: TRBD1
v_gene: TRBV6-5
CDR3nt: TGTGCCAGCAGTTACTTGGGGACAGGGGCTGGAAACACCATATATTTT
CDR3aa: CASSYLGTGAGNTIYF

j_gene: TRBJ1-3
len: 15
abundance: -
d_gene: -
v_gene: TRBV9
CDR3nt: TGTGCCAGCGCCCAGAGTTGGGGGCCGGGAAACACCATATATTTT
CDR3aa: CASAQSWGPGNTIYF

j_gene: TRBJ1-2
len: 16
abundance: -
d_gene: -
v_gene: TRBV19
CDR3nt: TGTGCCAGCCAATCCTCCCAAGCGGGTCCGGGGTATGGCTACACCTTC
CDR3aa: CASQSSQAGPGYGYTF